The T cell receptor beta chain under discussion was sequenced for a study of blood T cell repertoires in COVID-19. The CDR3 spans 15 residues. Germline V gives CDR1 SGHTA, CDR2 FQGNSA. V was pared by 5 bases and J by 3 bases, with 8 bases of the junction left unmatched. Assay used: immunoSEQ multiplex PCR; TCRdb lists only in-frame clones, some missing. The table has some 220,000 clones, 80% to 85% seen once. The sequenced material came from peripheral blood. The rearrangement uses TRBV7-2 and TRBJ2-5, with TRBD2 matching over 8 bases. This clonotype was obtained from an older woman with COVID-19, enrolled during active disease. This chain's CDR3 is CASSQSGSKEETQYF. CDR3 in DNA: TGTGCCAGCAGCCAAAGCGGGAGTAAGGAAGAGACCCAGTACTTC.